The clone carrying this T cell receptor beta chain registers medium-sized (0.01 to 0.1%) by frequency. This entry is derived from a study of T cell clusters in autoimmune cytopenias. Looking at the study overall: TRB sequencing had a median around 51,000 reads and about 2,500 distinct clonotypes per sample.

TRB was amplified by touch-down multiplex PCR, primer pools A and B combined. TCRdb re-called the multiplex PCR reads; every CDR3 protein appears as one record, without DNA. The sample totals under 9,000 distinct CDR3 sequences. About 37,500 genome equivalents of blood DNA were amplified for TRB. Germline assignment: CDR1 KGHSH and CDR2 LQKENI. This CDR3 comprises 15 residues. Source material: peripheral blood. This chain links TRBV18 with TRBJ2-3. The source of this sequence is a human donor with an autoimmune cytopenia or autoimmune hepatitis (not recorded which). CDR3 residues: CASSPRSAEADTQYF.